The 20 T cell receptor beta chains presented below share a single source sample, sequenced in a study of CD8 T cells in Susac syndrome (dated by TCRdb to about 2019). Library prep was done by the immunoSEQ multiplex PCR assay. RNA was extracted using the RNeasy kit, and about 0.5 to 1 microgram was reverse transcribed with random hexamers. Clones were called with MiXCR by TCRdb after fastp trimmed the public reads at Q25, and only in-frame beta chains were retained. All rows with the same CDR3 protein become a single entry with the most common DNA and genes. For this sample the table gives some 220,000 distinct CDR3 sequences, of which approximately 95% were detected only once. 0.085% to 0.095% of the sample comes from the top ten. The sequenced material came from CD4+ T cells from PBMCs. These receptors came from a human donor with multiple sclerosis.

This rearrangement joins TRBV24-1 to TRBJ2-3; no firm D call. CDR1 KGHDR and CDR2 SFDVKD come from the germline V gene. The CDR3 has 14 residues. V lost 9 bases and J lost 2, with 14 bases in between. This chain's CDR3 is CATQAEKPTDTQYF. CDR3 coding DNA: TGTGCCACCCAGGCTGAGAAACCCACAGATACGCAGTATTTT.

This chain uses TRBV10-3 with TRBJ2-3; the match to TRBD2 covers 13 bases. V lost 11 bases to trimming and J lost 6 bases; unmatched junction nucleotides: 8. This CDR3 contains 14 residues. CDR1 is ENHRY and CDR2 is SYGVKD in the germline V gene. The CDR3 DNA reads as TGTGCCGCAGGGGGGACTAGCGGGGACGATACGCAGTATTTT. Translating gives CAAGGTSGDDTQYF.

The chain couples TRBV29-1 to TRBJ2-2; TRBD1 is a possible D gene (5 bases). V was trimmed by 1 base and J by 6 bases, leaving 6 bases between them. The CDR3 totals 12 residues. The germline CDR1 and CDR2 sequences are SQVTM and ANQGSEA. In DNA, the CDR3 is TGCAGCGTTGAAGGGGGCGCCGGGGAGCTGTTTTTT. Translating it yields CSVEGGAGELFF.

The rearrangement uses TRBV3-1 and TRBJ2-1; TRBD2 matches 8 bases. Germline CDR1 and CDR2: LGHDT and YNNKEL (reference sequence). This CDR3 has 16 residues. V was clipped by 0 bases and J by 2 bases; unmatched bases: 3. The CDR3 DNA follows: TGTGCCAGCAGCCAAGATCTAGCGGGTACCTACAATGAGCAGTTCTTC. It is translated as CASSQDLAGTYNEQFF.

The chain carries TRBV19 and TRBJ2-2; the D call may be TRBD1 or TRBD2 (6 bases each). The CDR3 sequence is 14 residues long. The V gene lost 9 bases and the J gene lost 0 bases, with 11 bases spanning the gap. Germline V gene lookup returns CDR1 LNHDA and CDR2 SQIVND (reference sequence). CDR3 in amino acids: CASGGDSNTGELFF. The CDR3 nucleotides read TGTGCCAGCGGGGGCGATTCGAACACCGGGGAGCTGTTTTTT. The full variable domain, its missing parts supplied by reference TRBV19 and TRBJ2-2, is DGGITQSPKYLFRKEGQNVTLSCEQNLNHDAMYWYRQDPGQGLRLIYYSQIVNDFQKGDIAEGYSVSREKKESFPLTVTSAQKNPTAFYLCASGGDSNTGELFFGEGSRLTVL.

This chain joins TRBV5-6 and TRBJ1-5, with D maybe TRBD1 (5 bases). V gave up 5 bases and J gave up 5 bases, with 20 bases separating them. Germline V gene data show CDR1 as SGHDT and CDR2 as YYEEEE. The CDR3 is 16 amino acids. The CDR3 coding sequence is TGTGCCAGCAGTCTCACCGGGACGGCTTTTTATCAGCCCCAGCATTTT. As protein: CASSLTGTAFYQPQHF.

The rearrangement links TRBV3-1 to TRBJ2-5, with TRBD2 matching 8 bases. Per the germline V gene, CDR1 is LGHDT and CDR2 is YNNKEL (reference sequence). With V trimmed by 3 bases and J by 5 bases, 5 bases remained unmatched. This CDR3 is built from 14 residues. The CDR3 sequence: CASSHGGAEETQYF. The CDR3 DNA reads TGTGCCAGCAGCCACGGGGGGGCCGAGGAGACCCAGTACTTC.

The count of this clonotype is one. This chain connects TRBV6-5 to TRBJ1-2; D possibly corresponds to TRBD1 (6 bases). Germline V CDR1 and CDR2: MNHEY, SVGAGI. Trimming took off 4 bases at V and 3 bases at J, with 24 bases between the two ends. This CDR3 has 18 amino acids. The DNA of the CDR3 is TGTGCCAGCAGTTCCCTAGGACAGTCTCTGAATCGTTACTATGGCTACACCTTC. Its translation is CASSSLGQSLNRYYGYTF.

The chain employs TRBV12-3 or TRBV12-4 and TRBJ1-2, with D unclear. This CDR3 region has 13 residues. V was pared by 5 bases and J by 8 bases, with 15 bases between. The CDR3 is CASSPVGRVGYTF. Here the CDR3 DNA reads TGTGCCAGCAGTCCCGTAGGGCGTGTAGGCTACACCTTC.

V is TRBV7-9 and J is TRBJ2-2; D not resolved. This CDR3 is built from 16 residues. Trimming took 2 bases from V and 1 from J, leaving 11 bases between them. The germline V gene has CDR1 SEHNR and CDR2 FQNEAQ (reference sequence). The CDR3 loop reads CASSLLRTVNTGELFF. In DNA form, the CDR3 reads TGTGCCAGCAGCTTATTGCGGACGGTGAACACCGGGGAGCTGTTTTTT.

The chain couples TRBV20-1 to TRBJ2-7; D is unclear. CDR3 length equals 14 residues. Germline values: CDR1 DFQATT, CDR2 SNEGSKA (reference sequence). V was shortened by 3 bases and J by 4 bases, with 16 bases between the two germline ends. The CDR3 reads CSASRVKGQYEQYF. The CDR3 coding sequence is TGCAGTGCTAGTAGAGTAAAGGGTCAATACGAGCAGTACTTC.

The chain has TRBV28 and TRBJ2-3; D is ambiguous. Trimming shortened V by 4 bases and J by 2 bases, and 13 bases separated the two germline ends. Germline CDR1 is MDHEN and CDR2 is SYDVKM. The CDR3 has 15 amino acids. Here the CDR3 reads CASSSSADPTDTQYF. The CDR3 region has the DNA TGTGCCAGCAGTTCCTCGGCGGACCCCACAGATACGCAGTATTTT.

This clonotype appeared once. The V call is TRBV29-1, the J call TRBJ1-3; D remains unclear. This CDR3 is 12 amino acids long. From germline, CDR1 is SQVTM and CDR2 ANQGSEA. V lost 2 bases and J lost 2, with 4 bases in between. The CDR3 spells CSVEFAGNTIYF. Here the CDR3 DNA reads TGCAGCGTTGAATTTGCTGGAAACACCATATATTTT.

The V and J genes are TRBV24-1 and TRBJ1-2; 7 bases line up with TRBD1. This CDR3 has 17 residues. V lost 4 bases, J lost 5 bases, and 15 bases stayed unmatched. Germline V lookup: CDR1 KGHDR, CDR2 SFDVKD. The CDR3 DNA reads as TGTGCCACCAGTGAAACAGGGGCCTCAAGTCCCCCTTATGGCTACACCTTC. It encodes CATSETGASSPPYGYTF.

The chain recombines TRBV4-1 with TRBJ2-4; 8 nucleotides agree with TRBD1. There are 17 residues in the CDR3. Germline-derived CDR1 and CDR2 are MGHRA and YSYEKL. After removal of 2 bases from V and 1 base from J, the junction contained 7 bases not matched to a gene. This chain's CDR3 is CASSQPTGGNAKNIQYF. CDR3 DNA sequence: TGCGCCAGCAGCCAACCTACAGGGGGTAATGCCAAAAACATTCAGTACTTC.

The rearrangement links TRBV18 to TRBJ2-3; TRBD2 matches 9 bases. The CDR3 consists of 15 residues. With 3 bases clipped from V and 2 bases from J, the junction kept 3 bases outside the gene matches. The V gene's germline CDR1 is KGHSH and CDR2 LQKENI. The CDR3 bases are TGTGCCAGCTCACCTCTAGCGGGGATCACAGATACGCAGTATTTT. It yields the protein CASSPLAGITDTQYF.

This clonotype showed up just once. The chain carries TRBV28 and TRBJ2-7, with a possible D match to TRBD2 (5 bases). Looked up from germline, CDR1 is MDHEN and CDR2 is SYDVKM. Trimming removed 7 bases at V and 7 bases at J, with 20 bases between. The CDR3 contains 14 residues. This CDR3 reads CASTRAGPSGEQYF. As DNA, the CDR3 is TGTGCCAGCACGAGGGCAGGCCCTAGTGGGGAGCAGTACTTC.

This chain joins TRBV29-1 and TRBJ1-1; a possible D gene is TRBD1 (6 bases). CDR1 and CDR2 (germline): SQVTM, ANQGSEA. This CDR3 comprises 12 residues. Trimming took 6 bases from V and 4 from J, leaving 12 bases between them. The CDR3 here is CSVVEQGTEAFF. The CDR3 nucleotides are TGCAGCGTCGTCGAACAGGGCACTGAAGCTTTCTTT.

The rearrangement uses TRBV4-1 and TRBJ2-3; D possibly matches TRBD1 or TRBD2 (5 bases each). Trimming stripped 5 bases from V and 5 bases from J, with 17 bases between. This CDR3 comprises 15 residues. Germline CDR1 reads MGHRA; CDR2 reads YSYEKL. CDR3 loop: CASSAQVGAQDTQYF. CDR3 DNA: TGCGCCAGCAGCGCACAGGTCGGGGCTCAAGATACGCAGTATTTT.

CDR3 DNA sequence: TGTGCCAGCAGCTTATCCCCCGTGACTCGCATGCTGGGACGGTCGAGTACGCAGTATTTT. It specifies CASSLSPVTRMLGRSSTQYF. The chain uses TRBV11-2 and TRBJ2-3; TRBD1 or TRBD2 may be the D gene (5 bases each). Germline V lookup: CDR1 SGHAT, CDR2 FQNNGV. The germline V and J ends were trimmed by 2 bases and 8 bases, with 32 bases remaining between them. The CDR3 contains 20 residues.